Below, one T cell receptor beta chain is given with its context. The source of the sample is a study of response to subunit inactivated influenza vaccine. This CDR3 spans 18 amino acids. V shed 3 bases and J 2 bases; nucleotides not matched to a gene: 14. CDR1 is SGHDT and CDR2 is YYEEEE in the germline V gene. Each CDR3 protein gets one entry after TCRdb re-called the RT-PCR reads with MiXCR. The sample has 250,000 to 350,000 distinct CDR3 sequences, about 20% seen once. The material sequenced was PBMCs from blood, taken approximately 22 months after vaccination. The chain has TRBV5-6 and TRBJ1-3, with 7 bases aligning to TRBD1. This TCR derives from a man between 45 and 75 years old who received an inactivated influenza vaccine. This chain's CDR3 is CASSSLFYRTGAGNTIYF. Written as DNA, the CDR3 is TGTGCCAGCAGCTCACTGTTTTACCGCACAGGGGCTGGAAACACCATATATTTT.